The rows below give T cell receptor beta chains drawn from one sample of a study of CD8+CD57+ T cells in acquired aplastic anemia. TCRdb processed the reads anew with MiXCR; each CDR3 protein has one entry. Here the sample spans approximately 170,000 distinct CDR3 sequences, over 40% being singletons. The sequencing input was sorted CD4+, CD8+, or CD8+CD57+ T cells (not recorded which) from PBMCs. These receptor sequences come from a human donor with aplastic anemia. Both conserved end residues are part of each CDR3. Only part of the rows carry a size: once, few, many, or a class if the clone is expanded.

>few|TRBV7-3|TRBJ2-7
CASSLQPVSYEQYF
>many|TRBV19|TRBJ1-5
CASTAQGREPQHF
>NA|TRBV4-3|TRBJ2-7
CASSQTNTYEQYF
>NA|TRBV12-3/TRBV12-4|TRBJ1-1
CASTGTSGGSAEAFF
>NA|TRBV4-3|TRBJ1-5
CASSQELNQPQHF
>NA|TRBV2|TRBJ2-1
CASEGREDYNEQFF
>many|TRBV3-1|TRBJ1-2
CASSGGQGGYGYTF
>few|TRBV6-2/TRBV6-3|TRBJ2-1
CASSYPRGGAELYNEQFF
>NA|TRBV7-2|TRBJ1-6
CASSPSRGSPLHF
>NA|TRBV24-1|TRBJ2-3
CATSNREAGTDTQYF
>many|TRBV5-1|TRBJ1-2
CASSEGQGAYPGYTF
>NA|TRBV5-4|TRBJ2-1
CASSSAFPSSYNEQFF
>NA|TRBV2|TRBJ1-4
CASSDRHNEKLFF